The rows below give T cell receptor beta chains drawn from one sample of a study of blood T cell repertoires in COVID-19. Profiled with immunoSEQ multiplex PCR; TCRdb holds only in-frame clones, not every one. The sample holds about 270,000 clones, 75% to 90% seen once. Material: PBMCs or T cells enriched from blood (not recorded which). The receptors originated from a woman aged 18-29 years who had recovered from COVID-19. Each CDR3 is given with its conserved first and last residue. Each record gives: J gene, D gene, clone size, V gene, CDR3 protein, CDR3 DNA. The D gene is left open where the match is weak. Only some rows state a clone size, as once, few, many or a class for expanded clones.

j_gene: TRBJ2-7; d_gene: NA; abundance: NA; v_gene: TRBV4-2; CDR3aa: CASSQDHTYEQYF; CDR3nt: TGTGCCAGCAGCCAAGATCACACCTACGAGCAGTACTTC
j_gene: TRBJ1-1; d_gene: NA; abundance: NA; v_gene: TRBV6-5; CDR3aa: CASRPFGPNTEAFF; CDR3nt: TGTGCCAGCAGGCCCTTTGGGCCGAACACTGAAGCTTTCTTT
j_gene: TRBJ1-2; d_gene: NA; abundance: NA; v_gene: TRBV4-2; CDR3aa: CASSSKRDGTSYFIGDGYTF; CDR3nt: TGTGCCAGCAGCAGTAAGAGGGATGGGACATCGTATTTTATCGGGGATGGCTACACCTTC
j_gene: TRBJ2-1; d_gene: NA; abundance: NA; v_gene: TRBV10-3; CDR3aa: CAISLDSTSDNEQFF; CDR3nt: TGTGCCATCAGCCTTGACAGTACATCGGACAATGAGCAGTTCTTC
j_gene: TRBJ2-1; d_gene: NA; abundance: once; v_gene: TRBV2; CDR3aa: CAGDTGYNEQFF; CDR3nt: TGTGCCGGAGATACGGGCTACAATGAGCAGTTCTTC
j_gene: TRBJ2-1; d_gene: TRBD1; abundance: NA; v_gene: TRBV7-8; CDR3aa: CASSLPPGQGSRNEQFF; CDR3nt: TGTGCCAGCAGCCTACCCCCGGGACAGGGGTCGAGGAATGAGCAGTTCTTC
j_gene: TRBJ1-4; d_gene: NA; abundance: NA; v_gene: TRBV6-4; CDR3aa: CASSRQAGENEKLFF; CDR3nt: TGTGCCAGCAGCCGCCAGGCAGGGGAAAATGAAAAACTGTTTTTT
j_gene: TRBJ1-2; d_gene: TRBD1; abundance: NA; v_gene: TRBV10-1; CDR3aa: CASSHDRALGYTF; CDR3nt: TGCGCCAGCAGTCATGACAGGGCCCTCGGCTACACCTTC
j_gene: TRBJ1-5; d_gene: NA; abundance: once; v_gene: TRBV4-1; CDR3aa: CASSQEGQVQSPQHF; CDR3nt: TGCGCCAGCAGCCAAGAGGGGCAGGTTCAATCCCCCCAGCATTTT
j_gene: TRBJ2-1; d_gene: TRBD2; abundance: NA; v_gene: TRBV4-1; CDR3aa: CASSPTGGPNNEQFF; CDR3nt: TGCGCCAGCAGTCCCACGGGGGGTCCAAACAATGAGCAGTTCTTC
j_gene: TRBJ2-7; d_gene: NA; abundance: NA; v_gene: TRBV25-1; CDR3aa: CASSESLMSSYEQYF; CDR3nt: TGTGCCAGCAGTGAATCGTTAATGAGCTCCTACGAGCAGTACTTC
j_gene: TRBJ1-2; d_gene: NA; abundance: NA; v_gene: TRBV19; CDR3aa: CASQVRVDYGYTF; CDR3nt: TGTGCCAGTCAGGTGCGAGTGGACTATGGCTACACCTTC
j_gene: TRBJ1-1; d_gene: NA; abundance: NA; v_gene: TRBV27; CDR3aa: CASSLSGGTEAFF; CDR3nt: TGTGCCAGCAGTTTATCCGGGGGCACTGAAGCTTTCTTT
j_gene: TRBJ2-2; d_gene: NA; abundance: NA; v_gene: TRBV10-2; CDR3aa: CASSPVYTGELFF; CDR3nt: TGCGCCAGCAGCCCCGTGTATACCGGGGAGCTGTTTTTT
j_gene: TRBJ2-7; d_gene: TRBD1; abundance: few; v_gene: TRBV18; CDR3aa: CASSMGQGVPYEQYF; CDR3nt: TGTGCCAGCTCTATGGGACAGGGGGTCCCCTACGAGCAGTACTTC
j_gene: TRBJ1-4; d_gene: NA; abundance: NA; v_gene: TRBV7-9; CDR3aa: CASSLVGQGSATNEKLFF; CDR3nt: TGTGCCAGCAGCTTAGTAGGGCAGGGGAGTGCAACTAATGAAAAACTGTTTTTT
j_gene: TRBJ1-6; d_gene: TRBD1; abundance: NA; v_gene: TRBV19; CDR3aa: CASSMGTVNSPLHF; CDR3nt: TGTGCCAGTAGTATGGGGACAGTCAATTCACCCCTCCACTTT
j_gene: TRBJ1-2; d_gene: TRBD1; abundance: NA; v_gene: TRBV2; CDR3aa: CASSELVVTGGLGYTF; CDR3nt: TGTGCCAGCAGTGAGTTAGTGGTAACAGGGGGCCTTGGCTACACCTTC
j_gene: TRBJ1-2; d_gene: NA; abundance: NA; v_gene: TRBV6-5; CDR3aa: CASTQGGGASGYTF; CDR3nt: TGTGCCAGCACACAAGGAGGGGGGGCCTCTGGCTACACCTTC
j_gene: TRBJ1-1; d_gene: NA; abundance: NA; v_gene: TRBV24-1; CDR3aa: CATTGINSEAFF; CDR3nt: TGTGCCACCACAGGGATCAACTCTGAAGCTTTCTTT
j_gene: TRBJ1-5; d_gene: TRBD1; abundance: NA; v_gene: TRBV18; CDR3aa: CASSPPATGVNQPQHF; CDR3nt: TGTGCCAGCTCACCACCTGCTACAGGGGTCAATCAGCCCCAGCATTTT
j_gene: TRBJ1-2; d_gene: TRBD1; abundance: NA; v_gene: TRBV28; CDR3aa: CASSFPRPDREGYGYTF; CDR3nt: TGTGCCAGCAGTTTCCCTCGACCGGACAGGGAAGGCTATGGCTACACCTTC
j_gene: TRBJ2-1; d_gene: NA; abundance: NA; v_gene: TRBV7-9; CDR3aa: CASSFGGEQFF; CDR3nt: TGTGCCAGCAGCTTTGGCGGTGAGCAGTTCTTC
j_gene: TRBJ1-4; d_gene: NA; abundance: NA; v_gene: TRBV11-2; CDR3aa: CASSLTSTNEKLFF; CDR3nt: TGTGCCAGCAGCTTAACATCAACTAATGAAAAACTGTTTTTT
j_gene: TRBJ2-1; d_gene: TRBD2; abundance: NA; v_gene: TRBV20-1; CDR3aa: CSASGASGETVYEQFF; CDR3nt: TGCAGTGCTAGTGGGGCGAGCGGGGAGACCGTCTATGAGCAGTTCTTC
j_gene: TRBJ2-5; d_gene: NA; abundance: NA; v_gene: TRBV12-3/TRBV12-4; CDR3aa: CASSLASQETQYF; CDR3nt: TGTGCCAGCAGTTTAGCCTCCCAAGAGACCCAGTACTTC
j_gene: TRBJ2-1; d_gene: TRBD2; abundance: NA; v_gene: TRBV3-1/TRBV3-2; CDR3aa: CASSQEITGTSGGDEQFF; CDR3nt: TGTGCCAGCAGCCAAGAGATCACCGGGACTAGCGGGGGCGATGAGCAGTTCTTC
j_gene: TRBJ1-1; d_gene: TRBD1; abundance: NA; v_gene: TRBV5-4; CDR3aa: CASSKTGGANTEAFF; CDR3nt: TGTGCCAGCAGCAAAACAGGGGGCGCGAACACTGAAGCTTTCTTT
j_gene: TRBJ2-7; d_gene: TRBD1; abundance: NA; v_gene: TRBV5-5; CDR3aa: CASSLAGTGFTYEQYF; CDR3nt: TGTGCCAGCAGCTTGGCCGGGACAGGGTTTACGTACGAGCAGTACTTC
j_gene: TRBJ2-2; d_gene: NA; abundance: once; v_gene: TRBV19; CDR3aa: CASSIRSRSAGELFF; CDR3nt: TGTGCCAGTAGTATAAGGTCCAGGTCCGCCGGGGAGCTGTTTTTT
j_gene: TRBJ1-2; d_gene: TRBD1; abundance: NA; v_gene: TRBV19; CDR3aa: CASHTRDRDNGYTF; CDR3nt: TGTGCCAGCCACACCCGGGACAGGGACAATGGCTACACCTTC
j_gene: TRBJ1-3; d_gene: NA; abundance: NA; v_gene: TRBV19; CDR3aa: CASSIGARGNTIYF; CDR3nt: TGTGCCAGTAGTATAGGAGCGCGTGGAAACACCATATATTTT
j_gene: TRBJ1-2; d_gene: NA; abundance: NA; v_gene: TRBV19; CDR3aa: CASSKGSGTIFSPTDGYTF; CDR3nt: TGTGCCAGTAGCAAAGGGTCCGGGACAATATTCTCCCCCACGGATGGCTACACCTTC
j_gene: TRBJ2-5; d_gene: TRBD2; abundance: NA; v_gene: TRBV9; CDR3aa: CASSLALTSEQETQYF; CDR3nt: TGTGCCAGCAGCTTAGCCCTCACTAGCGAACAAGAGACCCAGTACTTC
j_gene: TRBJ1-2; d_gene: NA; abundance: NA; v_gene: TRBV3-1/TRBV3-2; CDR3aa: CASSQALSYGYTF; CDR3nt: TGTGCCAGCAGCCAAGCTCTCTCCTATGGCTACACCTTC
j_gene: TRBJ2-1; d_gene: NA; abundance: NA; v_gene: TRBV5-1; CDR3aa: CASSLLRGNSYNEQFF; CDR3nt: TGCGCCAGCAGCCTACTCAGGGGTAACTCCTACAATGAGCAGTTCTTC
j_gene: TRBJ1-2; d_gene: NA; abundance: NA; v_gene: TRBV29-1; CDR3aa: CSVERAEGYTF; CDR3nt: TGCAGCGTTGAGCGGGCAGAGGGCTACACCTTC
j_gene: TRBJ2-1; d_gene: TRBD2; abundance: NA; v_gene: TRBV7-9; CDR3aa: CASSPRLAANNEQFF; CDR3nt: TGTGCCAGCAGCCCTCGACTAGCCGCCAACAATGAGCAGTTCTTC
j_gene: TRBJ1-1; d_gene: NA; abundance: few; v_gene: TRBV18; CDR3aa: CASSPGQNTEAFF; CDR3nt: TGTGCCAGCTCACCCGGACAAAACACTGAAGCTTTCTTT
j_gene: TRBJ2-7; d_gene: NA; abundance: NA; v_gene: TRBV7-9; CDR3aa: CASSSDTPSYEQYF; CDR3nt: TGTGCCAGCAGCTCGGACACTCCCTCCTACGAGCAGTACTTC
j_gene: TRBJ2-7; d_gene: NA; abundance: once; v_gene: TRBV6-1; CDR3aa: CASSGGGAVGEGYEQYF; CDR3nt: TGTGCCAGCAGTGGTGGAGGGGCGGTAGGGGAAGGCTACGAGCAGTACTTC
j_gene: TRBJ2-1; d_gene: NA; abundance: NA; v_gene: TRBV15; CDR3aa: CATSREGGQGPWDNEQFF; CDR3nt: TGTGCCACCAGCAGAGAAGGCGGGCAGGGGCCATGGGACAATGAGCAGTTCTTC
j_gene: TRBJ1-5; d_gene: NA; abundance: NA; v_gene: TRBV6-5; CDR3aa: CASSQINQPQHF; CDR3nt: TGTGCCAGCAGTCAGATCAATCAGCCCCAGCATTTT
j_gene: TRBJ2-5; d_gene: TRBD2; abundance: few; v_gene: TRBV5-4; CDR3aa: CASSSKRGGKETQYF; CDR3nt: TGTGCCAGCAGCTCGAAGCGGGGAGGGAAAGAGACCCAGTACTTC
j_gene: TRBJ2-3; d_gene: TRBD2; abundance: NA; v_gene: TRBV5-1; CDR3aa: CASSSSRGLAYDTQYF; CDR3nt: TGCGCCAGCAGCAGCTCCCGGGGACTAGCGTACGATACGCAGTATTTT
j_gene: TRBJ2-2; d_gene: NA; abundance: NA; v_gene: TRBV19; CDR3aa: CASTSLAPNTGELFF; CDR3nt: TGTGCCAGTACCTCGCTAGCTCCGAACACCGGGGAGCTGTTTTTT